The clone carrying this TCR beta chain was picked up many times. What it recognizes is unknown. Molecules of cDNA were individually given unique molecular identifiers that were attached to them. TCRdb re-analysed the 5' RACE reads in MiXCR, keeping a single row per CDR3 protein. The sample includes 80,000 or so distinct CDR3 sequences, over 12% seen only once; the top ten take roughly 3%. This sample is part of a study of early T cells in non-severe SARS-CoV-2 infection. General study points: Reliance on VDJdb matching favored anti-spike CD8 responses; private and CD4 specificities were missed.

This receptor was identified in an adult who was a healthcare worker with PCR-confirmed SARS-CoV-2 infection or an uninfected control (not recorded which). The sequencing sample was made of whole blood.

The CDR3 DNA is TGTGCCAGCAAGGAAGAGCAGGGGCTGAACACCGGGGAGCTGTTTTTT. This codes for CASKEEQGLNTGELFF. The J gene is TRBJ2-2, the V gene TRBV6-2 or TRBV6-3, with D tentatively TRBD1 (6 bases). The CDR3 loop spans 16 amino acids. Germline assignment: CDR1 MNHEY and CDR2 SVGEGT. The V gene lost 7 bases and the J gene lost 1 base, with 16 bases spanning the gap.